The 30 T cell receptor beta chains presented below share a single source sample, sequenced in a study of spatial heterogeneity in lung cancer. The time point is: blood at routine non-recurrence follow-up after resection. Tumor, nontumor lung or frozen PBMC supplied whole RNA, sequenced without sorting. A single record per CDR3 protein comes from TCRdb applying MiXCR to the 5' RACE reads. The sample gives around 47,000 distinct CDR3 sequences, under 8% of which show up once; approximately 40% is in the top ten. Material: PBMCs, obtained at follow-up. The receptor source for this set is a female donor with early-stage non-small cell lung cancer.

This clonotype was detected a few times. J is TRBJ1-1 and V is TRBV7-2; 9 nucleotides line up with TRBD1. The CDR3 contains 15 residues. CDR1 is SGHTA and CDR2 is FQGNSA in the germline V gene. Unmatched junction bases numbered 4, after V lost 5 bases and J lost 0 bases. This CDR3 is CASSRQGGMNTEAFF. DNA of the CDR3: TGTGCCAGCAGCAGACAGGGGGGTATGAACACTGAAGCTTTCTTT.

The chain joins TRBV20-1 to TRBJ1-4; D is possibly TRBD1 (5 bases). The CDR3 loop spans 12 amino acids. CDR1 and CDR2 from the germline V gene are DFQATT and SNEGSKA (reference sequence). CDR3 region: CSLGGYNEKLFF. CDR3 nucleotide sequence: TGCAGCCTGGGGGGATATAATGAAAAACTGTTTTTT.

This clonotype was observed a single time. The chain carries TRBV18 and TRBJ1-3, with 8 bases fitting TRBD1. V lost 6 bases and J lost 3; bases outside the gene matches: 7. Per the germline V gene, CDR1 is KGHSH and CDR2 is LQKENI. CDR3 size: 15 residues. The CDR3 coding sequence is TGTGCCAGCTCGCCTACCGGACAGGGTGGAAACACCATATATTTT. The encoded protein is CASSPTGQGGNTIYF.

The sample holds many counts of this clonotype. V usage is TRBV20-1 and J usage is TRBJ2-2; tentatively, D is TRBD1 or TRBD2 (5 bases each). CDR3 length equals 14 residues. Germline V gives CDR1 DFQATT, CDR2 SNEGSKA (reference sequence). V was cut by 3 bases and J by 2 bases, with 10 bases left in between. The CDR3 nucleotides are TGCAGTGCTAGCTTTGGGACCAACACCGGGGAGCTGTTTTTT. Its translation: CSASFGTNTGELFF.

In this sample, this clonotype turned up many times. The chain is built from TRBV19 and TRBJ2-2, with D tentatively TRBD1 (5 bases). CDR3 size: 16 residues. Germline loops: CDR1 LNHDA, CDR2 SQIVND (reference sequence). V lost 5 bases and J lost 0, with 13 bases in between. The CDR3 DNA reads as TGTGCCAGTAGTCCCCGACAGAACGCGAACACCGGGGAGCTGTTTTTT. As protein: CASSPRQNANTGELFF.

The genes are TRBV20-1 and TRBJ2-7, with D perhaps TRBD1 or TRBD2 (6 bases each). V was cut by 4 bases and J by 3 bases, with 16 bases left in between. The V gene's germline CDR1 is DFQATT and CDR2 SNEGSKA (reference sequence). There are 14 residues in the CDR3. The CDR3 DNA follows: TGCAGTGCTACCCCCCCACAGGGAGGCTACGAGCAGTACTTC. Its protein is CSATPPQGGYEQYF.

This clonotype showed up many times. The chain is built from TRBV5-1 and TRBJ2-7, with 11 bases fitting TRBD2. Germline V lookup: CDR1 SGHRS, CDR2 YFSETQ. The V gene end was trimmed by 4 bases and the J gene end by 5 bases; junction bases not matched to a gene: 8. The CDR3 runs to 15 residues. The CDR3 DNA is TGCGCCAGCAGCGGATATAGCGGGGGGGATCACGAGCAGTACTTC. Residues: CASSGYSGGDHEQYF.

This clonotype was found many times. The rearrangement uses TRBV3-1 and TRBJ1-5; D gene ambiguous. Germline values: CDR1 LGHDT, CDR2 YNNKEL (reference sequence). V lost 5 bases, J lost 6 bases, and 11 bases lay in between. This CDR3 is 13 amino acids long. In DNA form, the CDR3 reads TGTGCCAGCAGCGCCGTAGGGAGTCAGCCCCAGCATTTT. Translated: CASSAVGSQPQHF. The full variable domain, in which reference TRBV3-1 and TRBJ1-5 provide the parts outside the CDR3, is DTAVSQTPKYLVTQMGNDKSIKCEQNLGHDTMYWYKQDSKKFLKIMFSYNNKELIINETVPNRFSPKSPDKAHLNLHINSLELGDSAVYFCASSAVGSQPQHFGDGTRLSIL.

In this sample, this clonotype turned up many times. The V call is TRBV20-1, the J call TRBJ2-5, with D unclear. The CDR3 has 11 residues. V dropped 5 bases and J dropped 4 bases, with 8 bases sitting between them. Germline V gene data show CDR1 as DFQATT and CDR2 as SNEGSKA (reference sequence). The CDR3 nucleotides are TGCAGTGCTCCCCTAGGAGAGACCCAGTACTTC. Its translation is CSAPLGETQYF.

On this clonotype itself: A much larger clone is a single base away; this may be a read error. The rearrangement uses TRBV12-3 or TRBV12-4 and TRBJ1-4, with D hard to call. The length of the CDR3 is 14 residues. The V gene lost 8 bases and the J gene lost 2 bases, with 12 bases spanning the gap. CDR3 region: CASGEKGTNEKLFF. DNA for the CDR3: TGTGCCAGCGGGGAGAAAGGCACTAATGAAAAACTGTTTTTT.

This clonotype has only a few counts. The V and J genes are TRBV5-1 and TRBJ2-3, with a possible D match to TRBD1 (5 bases). CDR3 length: 15 amino acids. V was pared by 2 bases and J by 3 bases, with 13 bases between. Germline CDR1 is SGHRS and CDR2 is YFSETQ. For the CDR3, the DNA is TGCGCCAGCAGCTTTTTAGGGGATAGGACAGATACGCAGTATTTT. Residues: CASSFLGDRTDTQYF.

This chain joins TRBV7-2 and TRBJ2-5; no reliable D call. The CDR3 spans 15 residues. With 3 bases removed from V and 2 bases from J, the gap between germline ends came to 13 bases. Germline lookup yields CDR1 SGHTA and CDR2 FQGNSA. The CDR3 DNA reads as TGTGCCAGCAGCTTGACGAAATTAACGCAAGAGACCCAGTACTTC. As protein: CASSLTKLTQETQYF.

This clonotype was seen ten or more times. The gene calls are TRBV24-1 and TRBJ1-5; weak D call: TRBD1 (5 bases). CDR1 is KGHDR, CDR2 SFDVKD, per germline. This CDR3 has 15 amino acids. Trimming took 4 bases from V and 3 from J, leaving 12 bases between them. The CDR3 DNA follows: TGTGCCACCAGTGAGTCCGGGGCCTCCAATCAGCCCCAGCATTTT. Its translation: CATSESGASNQPQHF.

This clonotype occurred many times. The chain recombines TRBV20-1 with TRBJ2-3, with unresolved D. V was cut by 2 bases and J by 1 base, with 10 bases left in between. Germline CDR1 reads DFQATT; CDR2 reads SNEGSKA (reference sequence). The CDR3 is made up of 14 amino acids. The CDR3 here is CSARSPLGTDTQYF. DNA of the CDR3: TGCAGTGCTAGATCGCCATTGGGCACAGATACGCAGTATTTT.

This clonotype was detected only a few times. The V and J genes are TRBV7-2 and TRBJ2-5, with D unclear. V lost 1 base, J lost 7 bases, and 4 bases lay in between. The CDR3 runs to 11 residues. The germline gives CDR1 SGHTA, CDR2 FQGNSA. The CDR3 DNA follows: TGTGCCAGCAGCTTAGACGTGACCCAGTACTTC. The encoded protein is CASSLDVTQYF.

This clonotype was seen ten or more times. The rearrangement uses TRBV12-3 or TRBV12-4 and TRBJ2-5, with TRBD2 matching 9 bases. This CDR3 spans 13 amino acids. V trimming: 8 bases; J trimming: 7 bases; junction bases outside the gene matches: 8. CDR3 sequence (DNA): TGTGCCAGCTTCGGCGGGGGGGCAGGGACCCAGTACTTC. It is translated as CASFGGGAGTQYF.

This clonotype was picked up many times. This chain uses TRBV20-1 with TRBJ1-5; D is unresolved. The V end was cut by 0 bases, the J end by 1 base, with 10 bases between. This CDR3 is 15 amino acids long. Germline V CDR1 and CDR2: DFQATT, SNEGSKA (reference sequence). In DNA, the CDR3 is TGCAGTGCTAGAGATAGCGGCAGGAGCAATCAGCCCCAGCATTTT. As protein: CSARDSGRSNQPQHF.

This clonotype was detected many times. The chain recombines TRBV2 with TRBJ2-4, with a tentative D call TRBD2 (6 bases). V lost 4 bases to trimming and J lost 8 bases, with 9 bases between them. Germline CDR1 reads SNHLY; CDR2 reads FYNNEI. The CDR3 is 12 amino acids. The CDR3 DNA sequence: TGTGCCAGCAGTGCGGAGGGGCACATTCAGTACTTC. It encodes CASSAEGHIQYF.

This clonotype was found a few times. The chain joins TRBV29-1 to TRBJ1-2; 8 bases map to TRBD1. Germline V CDR1 and CDR2: SQVTM, ANQGSEA. V trimming: 6 bases; J trimming: 6 bases; junction bases outside the gene matches: 12. The CDR3 consists of 14 residues. The CDR3 nucleotides read TGCAGCGTAACCCGCGGACAGGGTGGAAATGGCTACACCTTC. The encoded protein is CSVTRGQGGNGYTF.

The CDR3 loop is CASSLPRGAYNEQFF. CDR3 DNA: TGTGCCAGCAGCCTCCCCCGCGGGGCTTACAATGAGCAGTTCTTC. This chain uses TRBV7-2 with TRBJ2-1; TRBD2 is a possible D gene (6 bases). CDR1 and CDR2 from the germline V gene are SGHTA and FQGNSA. The CDR3 is 15 residues long. V lost 5 bases, J lost 4 bases, and 15 bases lay in between. Drawing the rest from reference TRBV7-2 and TRBJ2-1, the complete variable domain is GAGVSQSPSNKVTEKGKDVELRCDPISGHTALYWYRQSLGQGLEFLIYFQGNSAPDKSGLPSDRFSAERTGGSVSTLTIQRTQQEDSAVYLCASSLPRGAYNEQFFGPGTRLTVL.

The chain uses TRBV20-1 and TRBJ2-7, with D unclear. The CDR3 spans 12 residues. Germline assignment: CDR1 DFQATT and CDR2 SNEGSKA (reference sequence). Between the trimmed V and J ends, which lost 4 bases and 4 bases, there was a span of 11 bases. In nucleotides, the CDR3 is TGCAGTGCTATCACCCCCCGGTACGAGCAGTACTTC. Protein: CSAITPRYEQYF.

This clonotype was counted a few times. The genes are TRBV7-6 and TRBJ2-3; 8 nucleotides match TRBD1. With 1 base clipped from V and 6 bases from J, the junction kept 12 bases outside the gene matches. From germline, CDR1 is SGHVS and CDR2 FNYEAQ. The CDR3 has 17 amino acids. The CDR3: CASSLGLDRVVGDTQYF. Written as DNA, the CDR3 is TGTGCCAGCAGCTTAGGATTGGACAGGGTTGTCGGGGATACGCAGTATTTT. Complete variable domain (other parts from reference TRBV7-6 and TRBJ2-3): GAGVSQSPRYKVTKRGQDVALRCDPISGHVSLYWYRQALGQGPEFLTYFNYEAQQDKSGLPNDRFSAERPEGSISTLTIQRTEQRDSAMYRCASSLGLDRVVGDTQYFGPGTRLTVL.

This clonotype was counted between two and nine times. The V call is TRBV7-2, the J call TRBJ2-5, with D unclear. The V gene lost 5 bases and the J gene lost 2 bases, with 9 bases spanning the gap. The germline gives CDR1 SGHTA, CDR2 FQGNSA. This CDR3 spans 13 amino acids. CDR3: CASSRYSQETQYF. The CDR3 DNA follows: TGTGCCAGCAGCCGATACTCGCAAGAGACCCAGTACTTC.

This clonotype has at least ten counts. The chain has TRBV2 and TRBJ2-2; no firm D call. Trimming pared 2 bases from V and 5 bases from J, leaving 9 bases between. Germline V gives CDR1 SNHLY, CDR2 FYNNEI. The CDR3 spans 14 residues. The CDR3 sequence: CASSENKGTGELFF. The CDR3 region has the DNA TGTGCCAGCAGTGAAAATAAGGGTACCGGGGAGCTGTTTTTT.

In its sample, this clonotype was seen a few times. The chain combines TRBV9 with TRBJ1-1; maybe TRBD1 (6 bases). Per germline, CDR1 SGDLS and CDR2 YYNGEE. Trimming removed 3 bases from V and 1 base from J, with 16 bases in between. The CDR3 is 16 amino acids. Written as DNA, the CDR3 is TGTGCCAGCAGCGCACCTGGTCGGGGGGCGAACACTGAAGCTTTCTTT. Amino acids: CASSAPGRGANTEAFF.

V is TRBV4-1 and J is TRBJ2-5; tentative D call: TRBD2 (5 bases). The germline V gene has CDR1 MGHRA and CDR2 YSYEKL. The CDR3 is 15 residues long. The ends were cut back, 4 bases at V and 2 bases at J, with 14 bases in the middle. The CDR3 sequence is CASSRRLGRQETQYF. The CDR3 DNA is TGCGCCAGCAGCCGACGACTGGGGAGACAAGAGACCCAGTACTTC.

This clonotype was seen ten or more times. The rearrangement links TRBV3-1 to TRBJ2-7; TRBD1 aligns across 10 bases. Germline-derived CDR1 and CDR2 are LGHDT and YNNKEL (reference sequence). Germline trimming cut 3 bases from V and 2 bases from J; bases unmatched to any gene: 16. The CDR3 is 19 amino acids. The CDR3 nucleotides read TGTGCCAGCAGCCAGGCCGGAGGGACAGGGGCGATAAGCACCTACGAGCAGTACTTC. Protein: CASSQAGGTGAISTYEQYF.

This chain links TRBV6-6 with TRBJ1-2; D not certain. The CDR3 totals 12 residues. The V end was cut by 6 bases, the J end by 5 bases, with 10 bases between. Germline loops: CDR1 MNHNY, CDR2 SVGAGI (reference sequence). CDR3: CASSQGQYGYTF. DNA for the CDR3: TGTGCCAGCAGCCAAGGCCAGTATGGCTACACCTTC.

This chain joins TRBV7-2 and TRBJ2-5; D gene ambiguous. Trimming shortened V by 1 base and J by 1 base, and 7 bases separated the two germline ends. The germline gives CDR1 SGHTA, CDR2 FQGNSA. This CDR3 comprises 14 residues. CDR3 loop: CASSLGGSQETQYF. The CDR3 nucleotides read TGTGCCAGCAGCTTAGGGGGTAGCCAAGAGACCCAGTACTTC.

This clonotype occurred a few times. The J gene is TRBJ2-7, the V gene TRBV7-9, with D possibly TRBD1 on 7 matching bases. The germline V gene has CDR1 SEHNR and CDR2 FQNEAQ (reference sequence). CDR3 length: 14 residues. The V end lost 6 bases, the J end lost 2 bases, and 14 bases lay between the germline ends. CDR3 DNA: TGTGCCAGCAGAGCAGGGGGGAACCCCTACGAGCAGTACTTC. This sequence encodes CASRAGGNPYEQYF.